Sequencing of this TCR beta chain was carried out in a study of shared clonotypes between healthy human individuals. The CDR3 covers 15 residues. TCRdb's table, derived via immunoSEQ multiplex PCR, lists solely in-frame clones and lacks some. This table has over a million clones, approximately 96% appearing once. The chain has TRBV21-1 and TRBJ2-7; TRBD1, the table's D call, was not compared with the DNA. TRBV21-1 is designated a pseudogene. This TCR was recovered from a man aged 30-40 years in good health. The specimen was naive CD4+ T cells sorted from blood. Documented subset: CD45RA+ positively selected. This chain's CDR3 is CASRNRDSQSYEQYF. The CDR3, as DNA: TGTGCCAGCAGAAACCGGGACAGTCAGTCCTACGAGCAGTACTTC.